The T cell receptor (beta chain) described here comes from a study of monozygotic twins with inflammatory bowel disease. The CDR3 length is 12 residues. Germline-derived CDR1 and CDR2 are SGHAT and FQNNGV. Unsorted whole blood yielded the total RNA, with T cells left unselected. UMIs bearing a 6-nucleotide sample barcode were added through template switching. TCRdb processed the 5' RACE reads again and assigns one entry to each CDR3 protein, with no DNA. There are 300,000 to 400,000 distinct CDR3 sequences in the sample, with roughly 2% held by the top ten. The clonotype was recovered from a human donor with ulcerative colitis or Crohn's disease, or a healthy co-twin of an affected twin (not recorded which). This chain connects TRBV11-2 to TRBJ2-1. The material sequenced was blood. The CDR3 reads CASSSRMEEQFF.